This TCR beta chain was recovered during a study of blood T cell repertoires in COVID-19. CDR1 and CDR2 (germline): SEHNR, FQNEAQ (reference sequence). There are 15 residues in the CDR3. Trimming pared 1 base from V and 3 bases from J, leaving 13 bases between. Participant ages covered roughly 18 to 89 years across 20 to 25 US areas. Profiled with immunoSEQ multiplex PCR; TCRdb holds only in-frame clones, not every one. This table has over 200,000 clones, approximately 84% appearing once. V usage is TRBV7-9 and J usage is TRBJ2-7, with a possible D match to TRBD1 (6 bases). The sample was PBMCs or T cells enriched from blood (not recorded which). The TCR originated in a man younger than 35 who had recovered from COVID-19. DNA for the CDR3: TGTGCCAGCAGCTTAGGGCAGGGGCTAGGCTACGAGCAGTACTTC. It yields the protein CASSLGQGLGYEQYF.